This entry lists 10 T cell receptor beta chains sequenced from one sample in a study of cytomegalovirus exposure and HLA in healthy donors. Both 60 Vbeta primers and 13 Jbeta primers went into the PCR. The assay was immunoSEQ multiplex PCR, and TCRdb's table has in-frame clones only and misses some. Counted here are about 170,000 clones, approximately 85% occurring once; the ten biggest clones make up about 2%. The sequenced material came from PBMCs. The receptors stem from a man aged 18 to 30 in good health and CMV-seropositive.

The chain recombines TRBV6-4 with TRBJ1-6; D may be TRBD1 (6 bases). Germline V gene data show CDR1 as MRHNA and CDR2 as SNTAGT. V was clipped by 2 bases and J by 11 bases, with 13 bases between them. CDR3 size: 14 residues. The CDR3 spells CASSDNRDTTPLHF. CDR3 nucleotide sequence: TGTGCCAGCAGTGACAACAGGGATACGACACCCCTCCACTTT.

The rearrangement joins TRBV30 to TRBJ1-3; no reliable D call. CDR3 length: 10 amino acids. CDR1 and CDR2 (germline): GTSNPN, SVGIG (reference sequence). V lost 5 bases to trimming and J lost 4 bases, with 3 bases between them. In DNA form, the CDR3 reads TGTGCCTGGCGGGGAAACACCATATATTTT. This sequence encodes CAWRGNTIYF.

This clone was seen more than once but under ten times. This chain joins TRBV6-5 and TRBJ1-2; 7 bases are shared with TRBD1. Per the germline V gene, CDR1 is MNHEY and CDR2 is SVGAGI. With 0 bases clipped from V and 3 bases from J, the junction kept 1 base outside the gene matches. This CDR3 has 14 residues. CDR3 bases: TGTGCCAGCAGTTACTCAGGGGGCGACTATGGCTACACCTTC. Translated: CASSYSGGDYGYTF.

V usage is TRBV2 and J usage is TRBJ2-1, with TRBD2 matching over 10 bases. With 6 bases clipped from V and 0 bases from J, the junction kept 2 bases outside the gene matches. The CDR3 spans 15 residues. Germline V gives CDR1 SNHLY, CDR2 FYNNEI. The CDR3 DNA reads TGTGCCAGCAGCCCTAGCGGGGGCTCCTACAATGAGCAGTTCTTC. As protein: CASSPSGGSYNEQFF.

This chain joins TRBV5-4 and TRBJ1-1; TRBD1 is a possible D gene (5 bases). The CDR3 contains 15 residues. From germline, CDR1 is SGHNT and CDR2 YYREEE (reference sequence). Trimming left V 4 bases short and J 1 base short, with 14 bases between. The chain's CDR3 is CASSLTSTANTEAFF. The CDR3 DNA follows: TGTGCCAGCAGCCTGACATCGACAGCGAACACTGAAGCTTTCTTT.

V and J are TRBV5-1 and TRBJ2-7; TRBD1 agrees at 7 bases. CDR3 size: 15 residues. V trimming: 4 bases; J trimming: 2 bases; junction bases outside the gene matches: 9. Germline CDR1 and CDR2: SGHRS and YFSETQ. The CDR3 DNA sequence: TGCGCCAGCAGCCCCACCGGGACAGAGGCCTACGAGCAGTACTTC. It encodes CASSPTGTEAYEQYF. Based on the CDR3 plus reference TRBV5-1 and TRBJ2-7, the full variable domain is KAGVTQTPRYLIKTRGQQVTLSCSPISGHRSVSWYQQTPGQGLQFLFEYFSETQRNKGNFPGRFSGRQFSNSRSEMNVSTLELGDSALYLCASSPTGTEAYEQYFGPGTRLTVT.

The rearrangement links TRBV7-2 to TRBJ1-3; no reliable D call. The length of the CDR3 is 16 residues. Germline loops: CDR1 SGHTA, CDR2 FQGNSA. Trimming removed 1 base at V and 0 bases at J, with 10 bases between. The CDR3 spells CASSLVQPGSGNTIYF. CDR3 nucleotides: TGTGCCAGCAGCTTAGTACAGCCAGGCTCTGGAAACACCATATATTTT.

Only one count was recorded for this clone. The chain joins TRBV2 to TRBJ1-4; D not resolved. The CDR3 has 15 residues. Trimming pared 6 bases from V and 0 bases from J, leaving 11 bases between. Per the germline V gene, CDR1 is SNHLY and CDR2 is FYNNEI. CDR3 nucleotide sequence: TGTGCCAGCAGGAGCACCGTTGCAACTAATGAAAAACTGTTTTTT. It specifies CASRSTVATNEKLFF.

The chain is built from TRBV5-1 and TRBJ1-2, with 7 bases aligning to TRBD1. Trimming at V came to 1 base and at J to 5 bases, leaving 2 bases not matched to a gene. The CDR3 is 13 amino acids. CDR1 SGHRS and CDR2 YFSETQ come from the germline V gene. DNA for the CDR3: TGCGCCAGCAGCTTGACACAGGGGTATGGCTACACCTTC. It encodes CASSLTQGYGYTF.

Written as DNA, the CDR3 is TGTGCCAGCAGAACGGGGAGCTCCTACAATGAGCAGTTCTTC. It translates to CASRTGSSYNEQFF. The chain combines TRBV6-5 with TRBJ2-1, with D possibly matching TRBD2 (5 bases). Trimming took 6 bases from V and 0 from J, leaving 9 bases between them. Germline CDR1 and CDR2: MNHEY and SVGAGI. The CDR3 sequence is 14 residues long.